This entry concerns a single T cell receptor beta chain. What antigen it recognizes has not been identified. Nothing much larger sits one base from this clone, and base qualities are not available. This entry is derived from a study of CD8+ T cells in alopecia areata (dated by TCRdb to 2017 to 2018). About the investigation overall: The study used high-throughput TCRbeta sequencing to examine T cell clonal expansion in alopecia areata, in both the C3H/HeJ mouse model and human patients. On the human side, TCRbeta sequencing was run on scalp tissue and on sorted CD4+ and CD8+ peripheral blood T cells from healthy controls and from alopecia areata patients with either patchy or totalis/universalis disease. Scalp clonality was compared across normal scalp (n=4), patchy alopecia areata scalp (n=8), and alopecia totalis/universalis scalp (n=8). RNA came from the PAXgene miRNA kit for fixed scalp, the miRNeasy kit for PBMCs, and the RNeasy kit for mouse skin. TCRbeta CDR3 regions were amplified by immunoSEQ multiplex PCR with 35 Vbeta forward and 13 Jbeta reverse primers.

Beyond this particular receptor, the publication reports: Resident alphabeta T cells in normal human skin are also sequenced, complicating scalp TCR repertoire analysis, unlike mouse skin dominated by gammadelta T cells. Compared with normal scalp, lesional scalp, particularly in alopecia totalis/universalis, had higher clonality and more expanded CD8+ clones, which suggests antigenic drive. TCR sequences shared between patients were less clear than in mice, possibly partly because of HLA diversity in the patient population.

Library preparation used the immunoSEQ multiplex PCR assay. RNA was extracted from all samples and reverse transcribed into cDNA, which served as template for TCR sequencing. First-strand cDNA was synthesized with SuperScript III using a 2:1 mix of oligo-dT and random hexamers. Amplification bias was assessed with a synthetic immune receptor repertoire, and residual bias was removed computationally. Processing in the source paper ran as follows. Raw reads were preprocessed to remove errors, and CDR3 was defined according to IMGT conventions as the region from the conserved cysteine to phenylalanine. To get clonality, Shannon entropy was normalized by log2 of the number of productive unique TCRs and the result was subtracted from 1. CD4 or CD8 identity of scalp clones was inferred by cross-referencing scalp TCRbeta sequences with sorted blood CD4 and CD8 repertoires. In its TCRdb copy, this immuneACCESS table keeps in-frame sequences only and misses some clones. Where compared with another copy, unresolved V genes explain less than half of these, and the others have no known cause. D and trimming were read from the DNA, whereas the V and J calls and clone size are those reported in that table. In this sample the table shows 65,000 to 90,000 clones, roughly 51% of which occur a single time. Around 5% of the sample is taken by the ten largest.

The CDR3 holds 13 amino acids from the cysteine to the phenylalanine. Only CDR3 DNA is held: 39 bases, read in frame from base 1. V lost 4 bases and J lost 4 bases; the stretch between them is 10 bases long. The germline V gene supplies CDR1 MGHRA and CDR2 YSYEKL. From alopecia areata patients, peripheral blood was collected along with lesional scalp punch biopsies. PBMCs were isolated by density centrifugation and stained for CD3, CD4 and CD8, after which CD4+ and CD8+ T cells were sorted on a FACSAria. As part of a multicenter biomarker study, untreated alopecia areata patients were recruited. In a handful of patients from the biomarker study, blood CD8+ T cells were sorted further into NKG2D-low and NKG2D-high fractions.

This TCR was sampled from a human donor with alopecia areata. Sequenced material: NKG2D-high CD8+ T cells sorted from blood. The intended sense of this specimen's cell subset or site label: sorted CD8+ NKG2D-high blood T cells. The rearranged chain carries TRBV4-1 and TRBJ1-2; D gene: possibly TRBD1, on 5 matching bases. The CDR3 region reads CASSPGLLYGYTF. The sequence in DNA is TGCGCCAGCAGCCCGGGACTGCTCTATGGCTACACCTTC.